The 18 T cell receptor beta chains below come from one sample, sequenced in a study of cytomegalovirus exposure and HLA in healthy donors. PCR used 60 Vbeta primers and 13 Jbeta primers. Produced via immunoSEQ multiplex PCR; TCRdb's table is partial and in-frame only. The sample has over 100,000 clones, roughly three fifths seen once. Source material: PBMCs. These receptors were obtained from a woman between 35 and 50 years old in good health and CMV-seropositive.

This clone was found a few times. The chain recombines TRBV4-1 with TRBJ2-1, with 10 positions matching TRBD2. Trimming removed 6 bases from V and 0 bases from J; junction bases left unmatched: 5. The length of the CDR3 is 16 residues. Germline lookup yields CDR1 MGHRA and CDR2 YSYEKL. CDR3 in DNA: TGCGCCAGCAGTGAAGCGGGGGGGAGCTCCTACAATGAGCAGTTCTTC. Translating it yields CASSEAGGSSYNEQFF.

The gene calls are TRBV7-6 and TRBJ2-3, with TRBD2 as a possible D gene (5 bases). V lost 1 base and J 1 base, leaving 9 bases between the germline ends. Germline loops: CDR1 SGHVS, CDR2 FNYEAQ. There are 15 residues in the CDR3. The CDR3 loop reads CASSLGFGGTDTQYF. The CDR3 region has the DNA TGTGCCAGCAGCTTAGGGTTCGGGGGCACAGATACGCAGTATTTT.

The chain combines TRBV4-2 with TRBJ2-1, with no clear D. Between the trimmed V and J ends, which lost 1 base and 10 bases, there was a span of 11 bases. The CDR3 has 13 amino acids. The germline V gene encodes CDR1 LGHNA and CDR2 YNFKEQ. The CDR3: CASSQAHSPEQFF. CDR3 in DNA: TGTGCCAGCAGCCAAGCCCACTCGCCGGAGCAGTTCTTC.

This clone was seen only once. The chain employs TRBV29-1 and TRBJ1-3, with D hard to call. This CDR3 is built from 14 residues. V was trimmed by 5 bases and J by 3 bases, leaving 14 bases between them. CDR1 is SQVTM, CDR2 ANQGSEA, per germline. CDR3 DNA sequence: TGCAGCGTTTCGAGTACAGCAATTGGAAACACCATATATTTT. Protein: CSVSSTAIGNTIYF.

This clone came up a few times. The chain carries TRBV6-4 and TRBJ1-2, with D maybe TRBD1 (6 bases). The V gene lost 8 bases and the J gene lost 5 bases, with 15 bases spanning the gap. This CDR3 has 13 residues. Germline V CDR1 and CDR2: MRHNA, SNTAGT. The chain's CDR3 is CASPGTGLYGYTF. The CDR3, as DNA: TGTGCCAGCCCTGGTACAGGGTTGTATGGCTACACCTTC.

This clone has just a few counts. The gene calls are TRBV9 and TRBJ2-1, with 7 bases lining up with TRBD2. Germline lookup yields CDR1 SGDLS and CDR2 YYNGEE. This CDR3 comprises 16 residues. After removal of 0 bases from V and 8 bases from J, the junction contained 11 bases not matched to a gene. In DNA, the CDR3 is TGTGCCAGCAGCGTAGATGGAGGTAGAGCGGGGTATGAGCAGTTCTTC. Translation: CASSVDGGRAGYEQFF.

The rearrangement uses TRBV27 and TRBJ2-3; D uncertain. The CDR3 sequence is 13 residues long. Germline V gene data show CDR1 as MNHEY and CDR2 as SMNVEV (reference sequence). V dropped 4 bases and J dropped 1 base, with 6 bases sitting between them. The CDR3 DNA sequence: TGTGCCAGCAGTTCCCTCGGCACAGATACGCAGTATTTT. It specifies CASSSLGTDTQYF.

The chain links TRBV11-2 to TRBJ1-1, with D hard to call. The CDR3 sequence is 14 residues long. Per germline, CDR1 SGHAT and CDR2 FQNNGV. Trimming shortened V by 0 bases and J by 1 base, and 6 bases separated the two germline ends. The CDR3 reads CASSLEAGNTEAFF. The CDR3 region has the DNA TGTGCCAGCAGCTTAGAAGCAGGGAACACTGAAGCTTTCTTT.

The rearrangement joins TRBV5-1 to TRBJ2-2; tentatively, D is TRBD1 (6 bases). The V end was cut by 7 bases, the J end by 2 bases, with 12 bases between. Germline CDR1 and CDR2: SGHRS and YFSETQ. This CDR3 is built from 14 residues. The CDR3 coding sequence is TGCGCCAGCTATCGGGACACAAACACCGGGGAGCTGTTTTTT. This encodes CASYRDTNTGELFF.

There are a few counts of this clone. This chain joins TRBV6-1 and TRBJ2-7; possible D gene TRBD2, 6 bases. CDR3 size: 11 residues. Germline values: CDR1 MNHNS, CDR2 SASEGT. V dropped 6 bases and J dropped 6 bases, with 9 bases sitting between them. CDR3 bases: TGTGCCAGCAGGGGGGGTCCCGAGCAGTACTTC. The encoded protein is CASRGGPEQYF.

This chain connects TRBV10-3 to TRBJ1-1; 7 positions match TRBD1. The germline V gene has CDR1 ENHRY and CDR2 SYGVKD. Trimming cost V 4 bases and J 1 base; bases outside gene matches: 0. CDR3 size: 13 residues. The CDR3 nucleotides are TGTGCCATCAGTGGGACAGGGAACACTGAAGCTTTCTTT. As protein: CAISGTGNTEAFF.

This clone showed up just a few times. Written as DNA, the CDR3 is TGTGCCAGCAGGGGACAGGGGGCGGGTGACAATGAGCAGTTCTTC. Amino acid sequence: CASRGQGAGDNEQFF. The chain joins TRBV6-1 to TRBJ2-1; 12 bases agree with TRBD1. The CDR3 totals 15 residues. Germline V lookup: CDR1 MNHNS, CDR2 SASEGT. V lost 6 bases and J lost 5; bases outside the gene matches: 5.

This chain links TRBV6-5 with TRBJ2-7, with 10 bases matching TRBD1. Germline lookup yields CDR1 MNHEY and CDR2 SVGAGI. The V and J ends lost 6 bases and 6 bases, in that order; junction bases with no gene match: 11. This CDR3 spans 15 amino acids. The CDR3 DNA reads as TGTGCCAGCAGGGCCTCCGGGACAGGGGACCGCGAGCAGTACTTC. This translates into CASRASGTGDREQYF.

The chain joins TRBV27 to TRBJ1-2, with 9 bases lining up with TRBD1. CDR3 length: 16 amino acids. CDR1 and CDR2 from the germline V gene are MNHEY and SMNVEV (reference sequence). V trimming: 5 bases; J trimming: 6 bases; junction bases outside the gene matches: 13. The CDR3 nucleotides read TGTGCCAGCAGTACCGCGACAGGGGGACTATCAGATGGCTACACCTTC. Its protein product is CASSTATGGLSDGYTF.

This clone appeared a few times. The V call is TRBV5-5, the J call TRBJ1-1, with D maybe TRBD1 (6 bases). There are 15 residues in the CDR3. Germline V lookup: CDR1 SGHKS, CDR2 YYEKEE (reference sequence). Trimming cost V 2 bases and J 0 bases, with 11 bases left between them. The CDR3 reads CASSLTGQMNTEAFF. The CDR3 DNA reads TGTGCCAGCAGCTTAACCGGACAGATGAACACTGAAGCTTTCTTT. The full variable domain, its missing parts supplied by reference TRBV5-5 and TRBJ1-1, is DAGVTQSPTHLIKTRGQQVTLRCSPISGHKSVSWYQQVLGQGPQFIFQYYEKEERGRGNFPDRFSARQFPNYSSELNVNALLLGDSALYLCASSLTGQMNTEAFFGQGTRLTVV.

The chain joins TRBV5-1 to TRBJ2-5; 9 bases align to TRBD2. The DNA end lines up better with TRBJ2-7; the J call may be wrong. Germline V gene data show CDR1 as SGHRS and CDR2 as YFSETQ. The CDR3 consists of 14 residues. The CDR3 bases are TGCGCCAGCAGCTTTAGCGGGGGAACGAACGAGCAGTACTTC. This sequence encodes CASSFSGGTNEQYF.

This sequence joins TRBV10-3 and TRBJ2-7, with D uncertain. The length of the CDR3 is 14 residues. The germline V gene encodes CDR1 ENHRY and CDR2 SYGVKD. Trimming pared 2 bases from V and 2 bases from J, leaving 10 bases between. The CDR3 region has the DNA TGTGCCATCAGTGAGAGGTGGCGGCCCTACGAGCAGTACTTC. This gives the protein CAISERWRPYEQYF.

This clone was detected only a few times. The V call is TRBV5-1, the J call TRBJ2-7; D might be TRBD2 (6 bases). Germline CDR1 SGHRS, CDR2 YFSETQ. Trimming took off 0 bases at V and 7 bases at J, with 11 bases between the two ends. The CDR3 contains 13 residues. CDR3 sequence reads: CASSLGGVVEQYF. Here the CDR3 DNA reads TGCGCCAGCAGCTTGGGGGGGGTCGTGGAGCAGTACTTC.